A selection of T cell receptor beta chains follows, all from one sample in a study of blood T cell repertoires in COVID-19. The repertoire was sequenced with immunoSEQ multiplex PCR; TCRdb's copy has only in-frame clones and lacks some. This repertoire shows 150,000 or so clones, about four fifths found once; its top ten account for less than 4%. Source material: PBMCs or T cells enriched from blood (not recorded which). These receptors came from a woman aged 55-70 years who had recovered from COVID-19. Each CDR3 is given with its conserved first and last residue. A D gene is named only where the DNA matches it firmly. Part of the rows lack a size; the others show once, few, many or a class for expanded clones.

>15|-|TRBV7-8|-|TRBJ2-3
TGTGCCAGCAGCTTATGGCGGGTGCGCACAGATACGCAGTATTTT
CASSLWRVRTDTQYF
>14|-|TRBV30|-|TRBJ2-5
TGTGCCTGGAGTGTTTTGGGGCTACGAGAGACCCAGTACTTC
CAWSVLGLRETQYF
>15|-|TRBV19|TRBD1|TRBJ1-1
TGTGCCAGTAGTATAGGGGGACAGGGGAGGACTGAAGCTTTCTTT
CASSIGGQGRTEAFF
>13|-|TRBV2|-|TRBJ2-5
TGTGCCAGCAGTGATTCAGGGCAAGAGACCCAGTACTTC
CASSDSGQETQYF
>16|-|TRBV7-8|TRBD2|TRBJ2-5
TGTGCCAGCAGCTTAAACGCGGGGGGGCTCCTGGAGACCCAGTACTTC
CASSLNAGGLLETQYF
>14|-|TRBV11-2|TRBD1|TRBJ2-3
TGTGCCAGCAGCTTGTCCAGGGGGACAGATACGCAGTATTTT
CASSLSRGTDTQYF
>13|-|TRBV2|-|TRBJ2-7
TGTGCCAGCGGTCCGGAGGTCCGGGGCGAGCAGTACTTC
CASGPEVRGEQYF
>14|-|TRBV2|-|TRBJ2-3
TGTGCCAGCAGTCCGGACAGAAACTCAGATACGCAGTATTTT
CASSPDRNSDTQYF
>16|-|TRBV5-1|TRBD1|TRBJ1-6
TGCGCCAGCAGCTCGTCCCGGGACAGGGTGTCATCACCCCTCCACTTT
CASSSSRDRVSSPLHF
>16|-|TRBV5-3|TRBD1|TRBJ1-2
TGTGCCAGAAGCTCTCAGGCCAGGGGGCGATCCAATGGCTACACCTTC
CARSSQARGRSNGYTF
>14|many|TRBV19|-|TRBJ2-1
TGTGCCAGTAGTGGAGGACGGCATTTCGGTGAGCAGTTCTTC
CASSGGRHFGEQFF
>15|-|TRBV3-1/TRBV3-2|-|TRBJ2-5
TGTGCCAGCAGCCATCCAATAGGGGGCCAAGAGACCCAGTACTTC
CASSHPIGGQETQYF
>15|many|TRBV5-6|-|TRBJ1-3
TGTGCCAGCAGCTCTCAAGCCCCCTCTGGAAACACCATATATTTT
CASSSQAPSGNTIYF
>15|-|TRBV28|TRBD2|TRBJ2-3
TGTGCCAGCAGTACTCTAGCGGGGGGGACAGATACGCAGTATTTT
CASSTLAGGTDTQYF
>14|-|TRBV5-1|-|TRBJ1-1
TGCGCCAGCAGCGGGGGGTCGTTGGAGAACGAAGCTTTCTTT
CASSGGSLENEAFF
>14|-|TRBV19|-|TRBJ2-5
TGTGCCAGTAGCACGGAACAGGTCGGGGAGACCCAGTACTTC
CASSTEQVGETQYF
>17|-|TRBV21-1|-|TRBJ1-4
TGTGCCAGCACTAAAGTCAGGGTTCCGGGGGCTAATGAAAAACTGTTTTTT
CASTKVRVPGANEKLFF
>14|-|TRBV2|TRBD1|TRBJ2-7
TGTGCCAGCAGTAGGACAGGGAGAGATTACGAGCAGTACTTC
CASSRTGRDYEQYF
>16|-|TRBV14|TRBD1|TRBJ2-3
TGTGCCAGCAGCCAACGGACAGGGGCTGGCACAGATACGCAGTATTTT
CASSQRTGAGTDTQYF
>18|few|TRBV19|TRBD2|TRBJ2-5
TGTGCCAGTAGTCCCAGACTAGCGGGGGCTCCTCGTCGAGAGACCCAGTACTTC
CASSPRLAGAPRRETQYF
>13|-|TRBV6-5|-|TRBJ1-1
TGTGCCCACAGGCGGGGAATGGACACTGAAGCTTTCTTT
CAHRRGMDTEAFF
>13|-|TRBV11-3|-|TRBJ2-2
TGTGCCTCCAGGCGATCCGGGGCCGGGGAGCTGTTTTTT
CASRRSGAGELFF
>11|-|TRBV6-5|TRBD1|TRBJ2-7
TGTGCCAGTACAGGGGGTAACGAGCAGTACTTC
CASTGGNEQYF
>17|few|TRBV24-1|TRBD1|TRBJ2-3
TGTGCCACCAGAAAAACACCCCGGACAGGGGGCACAGATACGCAGTATTTT
CATRKTPRTGGTDTQYF
>14|-|TRBV19|-|TRBJ2-7
TGTGCCAGTAGCCGCCCTGACAGATCCTACGAGCAGTACTTC
CASSRPDRSYEQYF
>15|once|TRBV18|-|TRBJ2-7
TGTGCCAGCTCACCTTCGACGACACTTCTCTACGAGCAGTACTTC
CASSPSTTLLYEQYF
>16|-|TRBV18|TRBD2|TRBJ2-5
TGTGCCAGCTCACCACCGGAGCGGGGGAACCAAGAGACCCAGTACTTC
CASSPPERGNQETQYF
>17|-|TRBV10-3|-|TRBJ2-5
TGTGCCATCAGTGGGGGCCTAGTAGGAGGGGCCCAAGAGACCCAGTACTTC
CAISGGLVGGAQETQYF
>15|-|TRBV1|-|TRBJ1-2
TGCACCAGCAGCCAGGGACAGGGGTTGGGCTATGGCTACACCTTC
CTSSQGQGLGYGYTF
>15|-|TRBV6-5|-|TRBJ1-3
TGTGCCAGCAGTTACTCCCGGGGTTCTGGAAACACCATATATTTT
CASSYSRGSGNTIYF
>14|-|TRBV11-2|TRBD1|TRBJ1-2
TGTGCCAGCAGCCATGGACAGGGGGATGGGGGCTACACCTTC
CASSHGQGDGGYTF
>15|few|TRBV18|-|TRBJ1-6
TGTGCCAGCTCACCGGGGCCTTTAGGTAATTCACCCCTCCACTTT
CASSPGPLGNSPLHF
>16|-|TRBV30|TRBD2|TRBJ2-2
TGTGCCTGGATTTCACGGCGGGGGGCGTTCACCGGGGAGCTGTTTTTT
CAWISRRGAFTGELFF
>14|-|TRBV5-4|-|TRBJ2-3
TGTGCCAGCAGCTTGGTTCCTAACCCAGATACGCAGTATTTT
CASSLVPNPDTQYF
>15|-|TRBV11-3|-|TRBJ2-1
TGTGCCAGCAGCTTAGGCGTGGGGCAGGGCAATGAGCAGTTCTTC
CASSLGVGQGNEQFF
>13|-|TRBV27|-|TRBJ2-2
TGTGCCAGCAGTTTATCGTATATCGGGGAGCTGTTTTTT
CASSLSYIGELFF
>14|-|TRBV6-1|-|TRBJ1-5
TGTGCCAGCAGTGACATCCCAGGGTACGAGCCCCAGCATTTT
CASSDIPGYEPQHF
>15|few|TRBV5-1|-|TRBJ1-6
TGCGCCAGCAGAGAAACAGGATTCAGCAATTCACCCCTCCACTTT
CASRETGFSNSPLHF
>14|-|TRBV30|TRBD1|TRBJ1-1
TGTGCCTGGAGTGTCCCAGGGGGATGGTCTGAAGCTTTCTTT
CAWSVPGGWSEAFF
>14|-|TRBV18|-|TRBJ2-3
TGTGCCAGCTCACCAACTAGGGGCACAGATACGCAGTATTTT
CASSPTRGTDTQYF
>16|once|TRBV4-1|TRBD1|TRBJ1-2
TGCGCCAGCAGCGGAACCGGGACAGGGGGCGGGGGGGGCTACACCTTC
CASSGTGTGGGGGYTF
>16|few|TRBV9|TRBD1|TRBJ2-7
TGTGCCAGCAGCTTAGGAGGGACAGGGGATATCAACGAGCAGTACTTC
CASSLGGTGDINEQYF
>15|-|TRBV15|-|TRBJ1-1
TGTGCCACCAGCAGAGACCGAACAGGTGTCGCTGAAGCTTTCTTT
CATSRDRTGVAEAFF
>16|-|TRBV5-1|TRBD2|TRBJ2-3
TGCGCCAGCAGCCCGGGACTAGCGGGGGGTACTGATACGCAGTATTTT
CASSPGLAGGTDTQYF